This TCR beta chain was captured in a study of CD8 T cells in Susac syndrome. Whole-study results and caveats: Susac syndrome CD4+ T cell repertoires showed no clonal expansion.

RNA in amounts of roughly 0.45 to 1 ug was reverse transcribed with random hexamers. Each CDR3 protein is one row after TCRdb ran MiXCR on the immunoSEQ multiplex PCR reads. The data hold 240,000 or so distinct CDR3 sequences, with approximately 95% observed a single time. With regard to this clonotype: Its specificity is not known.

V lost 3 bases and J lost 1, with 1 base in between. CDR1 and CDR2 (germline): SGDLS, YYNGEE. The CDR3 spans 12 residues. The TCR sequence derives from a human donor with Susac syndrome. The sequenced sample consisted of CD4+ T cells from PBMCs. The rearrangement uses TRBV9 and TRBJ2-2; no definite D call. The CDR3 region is CASSGNTGELFF. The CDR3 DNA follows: TGTGCCAGCAGCGGGAACACCGGGGAGCTGTTTTTT.